A selection of T cell receptor beta chains follows, all from one sample in a study of cytomegalovirus exposure and HLA in healthy donors. Assay: immunoSEQ multiplex PCR; the TCRdb copy retains only in-frame clones and omits some. The data hold 100,000 to 150,000 clones, with 81% observed a single time. The sample comprised PBMCs. All receptors derive from a woman between 40 and 55 years old in good health and CMV-seronegative. The CDR3 runs from the conserved cysteine through the conserved F or W. The order of the fields is CDR3 protein, CDR3 DNA, clone size, D gene, V gene, J gene. The D gene is left open where the match is weak. Clone size is shown for a subset of rows, as once, few, many or a class of expanded clone.

CDR3aa: CAWSRWEGEAFF; CDR3nt: TGTGCCTGGTCGAGGTGGGAGGGCGAAGCTTTCTTT; abundance: .; d_gene: .; v_gene: TRBV30; j_gene: TRBJ1-1
CDR3aa: CASRLEVSTDTQYF; CDR3nt: TGTGCCAGCCGACTCGAGGTTAGCACAGATACGCAGTATTTT; abundance: few; d_gene: .; v_gene: TRBV2; j_gene: TRBJ2-3
CDR3aa: CASSQTWRRERDEQYF; CDR3nt: TGTGCCAGCTCGCAAACCTGGCGTAGGGAGAGGGACGAGCAGTACTTC; abundance: .; d_gene: .; v_gene: TRBV18; j_gene: TRBJ2-7
CDR3aa: CASSLSSGANVLTF; CDR3nt: TGTGCCAGCAGCCTCAGCTCTGGGGCCAACGTCCTGACTTTC; abundance: .; d_gene: .; v_gene: TRBV7-2; j_gene: TRBJ2-6
CDR3aa: CASSGTGAGKNGYTF; CDR3nt: TGTGCCAGCAGTGGAACAGGGGCGGGGAAAAATGGCTACACCTTC; abundance: .; d_gene: TRBD1; v_gene: TRBV27; j_gene: TRBJ1-2
CDR3aa: CATHGGTGRNSPLHF; CDR3nt: TGTGCCACCCACGGCGGGACAGGGCGGAATTCACCCCTCCACTTT; abundance: .; d_gene: TRBD1; v_gene: TRBV19; j_gene: TRBJ1-6
CDR3aa: CASSQAGPNNSGANVLTF; CDR3nt: TGTGCCAGCTCGCAAGCGGGGCCTAATAACTCTGGGGCCAACGTCCTGACTTTC; abundance: .; d_gene: TRBD2; v_gene: TRBV18; j_gene: TRBJ2-6
CDR3aa: CASSVAGGASTDTQYF; CDR3nt: TGTGCCAGCAGCGTGGCCGGGGGGGCCTCCACAGATACGCAGTATTTT; abundance: .; d_gene: TRBD2; v_gene: TRBV9; j_gene: TRBJ2-3
CDR3aa: CAWSLGDTIYF; CDR3nt: TGTGCCTGGAGTCTAGGGGACACCATATATTTT; abundance: .; d_gene: .; v_gene: TRBV30; j_gene: TRBJ1-3
CDR3aa: CTSSPTLAGVHEQYF; CDR3nt: TGCACCAGCAGCCCGACGCTAGCGGGAGTTCACGAGCAGTACTTC; abundance: once; d_gene: .; v_gene: TRBV1; j_gene: TRBJ2-7
CDR3aa: CASSLRGGSDEQYF; CDR3nt: TGTGCCAGCAGCTTAAGAGGGGGCAGCGACGAGCAGTACTTC; abundance: once; d_gene: TRBD1; v_gene: TRBV7-6; j_gene: TRBJ2-7
CDR3aa: CASSQDGGGRRDTQYF; CDR3nt: TGCGCCAGCAGCCAAGACGGGGGCGGGAGAAGGGATACGCAGTATTTT; abundance: few; d_gene: .; v_gene: TRBV4-1; j_gene: TRBJ2-3
CDR3aa: CSSSSPGTGIGETQYF; CDR3nt: TGTTCCAGCAGCAGCCCCGGGACAGGTATTGGAGAGACCCAGTACTTC; abundance: .; d_gene: TRBD1; v_gene: TRBV7-9; j_gene: TRBJ2-5
CDR3aa: CASSTTGVAFYNEQFF; CDR3nt: TGCGCCAGCAGTACCACAGGGGTCGCCTTTTACAATGAGCAGTTCTTC; abundance: once; d_gene: TRBD1; v_gene: TRBV10-2; j_gene: TRBJ2-1
CDR3aa: CASSLARETQYF; CDR3nt: TGTGCCAGCAGCTTAGCCCGGGAGACCCAGTACTTC; abundance: once; d_gene: .; v_gene: TRBV7-6; j_gene: TRBJ2-5
CDR3aa: CAIRPDRTVYEQYF; CDR3nt: TGTGCCATCAGACCGGACAGGACCGTGTACGAGCAGTACTTC; abundance: .; d_gene: TRBD1; v_gene: TRBV10-3; j_gene: TRBJ2-7
CDR3aa: CASRMTGPYEQYF; CDR3nt: TGTGCCAGCCGGATGACAGGGCCCTACGAGCAGTACTTC; abundance: .; d_gene: TRBD1; v_gene: TRBV28; j_gene: TRBJ2-7
CDR3aa: CASSNIYEQYF; CDR3nt: TGTGCCAGCAGCAACATATACGAGCAGTACTTC; abundance: once; d_gene: .; v_gene: TRBV7-9; j_gene: TRBJ2-7
CDR3aa: CASSQHGGNQPQHF; CDR3nt: TGTGCCAGCAGCCAACACGGTGGCAATCAGCCCCAGCATTTT; abundance: .; d_gene: .; v_gene: TRBV14; j_gene: TRBJ1-5
CDR3aa: CASSMHGVLKYSNQPQHF; CDR3nt: TGTGCCAGTAGTATGCATGGAGTACTGAAATATAGCAATCAGCCCCAGCATTTT; abundance: once; d_gene: .; v_gene: TRBV19; j_gene: TRBJ1-5
CDR3aa: CASSENYRVSGNQPQHF; CDR3nt: TGTGCCAGCAGTGAAAACTACCGGGTGTCGGGCAATCAGCCCCAGCATTTT; abundance: .; d_gene: .; v_gene: TRBV2; j_gene: TRBJ1-5
CDR3aa: CASSGTGGRGTQYF; CDR3nt: TGTGCCAGCAGTGGGACAGGGGGGCGAGGGACCCAGTACTTC; abundance: .; d_gene: TRBD1; v_gene: TRBV2; j_gene: TRBJ2-5
CDR3aa: CASSPQRPGVTGELFF; CDR3nt: TGTGCCAGCTCACCTCAGAGGCCAGGGGTCACCGGGGAGCTGTTTTTT; abundance: .; d_gene: .; v_gene: TRBV18; j_gene: TRBJ2-2
CDR3aa: CASSLVAGIDEQYF; CDR3nt: TGCGCCAGCAGCTTGGTCGCGGGGATCGACGAGCAGTACTTC; abundance: few; d_gene: .; v_gene: TRBV5-1; j_gene: TRBJ2-7
CDR3aa: CASSSDRGTGELFF; CDR3nt: TGTGCCAGTAGTAGTGACAGGGGCACCGGGGAGCTGTTTTTT; abundance: .; d_gene: TRBD1; v_gene: TRBV19; j_gene: TRBJ2-2
CDR3aa: CAISRDTNPGDYGYTF; CDR3nt: TGTGCCATCAGCCGGGACACCAACCCTGGGGACTATGGCTACACCTTC; abundance: .; d_gene: .; v_gene: TRBV10-3; j_gene: TRBJ1-2
CDR3aa: CASSFSIYGYTF; CDR3nt: TGTGCCAGCAGCTTTTCTATTTATGGCTACACCTTC; abundance: .; d_gene: .; v_gene: TRBV28; j_gene: TRBJ1-2
CDR3aa: CASGRTSGSPGANVLTF; CDR3nt: TGCGCCAGCGGTAGGACTAGCGGGAGTCCAGGGGCCAACGTCCTGACTTTC; abundance: .; d_gene: TRBD2; v_gene: TRBV4-3; j_gene: TRBJ2-6
CDR3aa: CASSLGVYGYTF; CDR3nt: TGTGCCAGCAGCTTAGGAGTTTATGGCTACACCTTC; abundance: .; d_gene: .; v_gene: TRBV7-2; j_gene: TRBJ1-2
CDR3aa: CASYRGAGGNTIYF; CDR3nt: TGTGCCAGCTACAGGGGGGCGGGTGGAAACACCATATATTTT; abundance: .; d_gene: TRBD1; v_gene: TRBV6-6; j_gene: TRBJ1-3
CDR3aa: CASSLGGGTQYF; CDR3nt: TGTGCCAGCAGCTTAGGGGGGGGGACCCAGTACTTC; abundance: .; d_gene: TRBD2; v_gene: TRBV7-9; j_gene: TRBJ2-5
CDR3aa: CASSQEAGIETQYF; CDR3nt: TGCGCCAGCAGCCAAGAGGCGGGGATAGAGACCCAGTACTTC; abundance: once; d_gene: .; v_gene: TRBV4-3; j_gene: TRBJ2-5
CDR3aa: CASSPTGNYGYTF; CDR3nt: TGCGCCAGCAGCCCTACAGGGAACTATGGCTACACCTTC; abundance: .; d_gene: .; v_gene: TRBV5-1; j_gene: TRBJ1-2
CDR3aa: CAWSGDRGDYGYTF; CDR3nt: TGTGCCTGGAGTGGCGACAGGGGCGACTATGGCTACACCTTC; abundance: .; d_gene: TRBD1; v_gene: TRBV30; j_gene: TRBJ1-2
CDR3aa: CSVSLAAPYQETQYF; CDR3nt: TGCAGCGTGAGTTTAGCGGCCCCGTACCAAGAGACCCAGTACTTC; abundance: .; d_gene: .; v_gene: TRBV29-1; j_gene: TRBJ2-5
CDR3aa: CASSLNRGSSYNEQFF; CDR3nt: TGTGCCAGCAGCTTAAACAGGGGAAGCTCCTACAATGAGCAGTTCTTC; abundance: once; d_gene: TRBD1; v_gene: TRBV5-4; j_gene: TRBJ2-1
CDR3aa: CASSIPTGKSNQPQHF; CDR3nt: TGTGCCAGTAGTATACCGACAGGGAAAAGCAATCAGCCCCAGCATTTT; abundance: medium-sized; d_gene: TRBD1; v_gene: TRBV19; j_gene: TRBJ1-5
CDR3aa: CASSYTWTRGANVLTF; CDR3nt: TGTGCCAGCAGTTACACCTGGACAAGGGGGGCCAACGTCCTGACTTTC; abundance: .; d_gene: .; v_gene: TRBV6-5; j_gene: TRBJ2-6
CDR3aa: CASSLGGPNEKLFF; CDR3nt: TGCGCCAGCAGCTTAGGGGGCCCTAATGAAAAACTGTTTTTT; abundance: .; d_gene: TRBD1; v_gene: TRBV5-1; j_gene: TRBJ1-4
CDR3aa: CASSIEGGSGNQPQHF; CDR3nt: TGTGCCAGTAGTATAGAAGGAGGGTCGGGCAATCAGCCCCAGCATTTT; abundance: .; d_gene: .; v_gene: TRBV19; j_gene: TRBJ1-5
CDR3aa: CASSDSEAYNEQFF; CDR3nt: TGTGCCAGCAGTGACTCAGAGGCCTACAATGAGCAGTTCTTC; abundance: .; d_gene: .; v_gene: TRBV6-4; j_gene: TRBJ2-1
CDR3aa: CASSPLTGRSDQPQHF; CDR3nt: TGTGCCAGCAGTCCATTGACAGGGAGGTCGGATCAGCCCCAGCATTTT; abundance: .; d_gene: TRBD1; v_gene: TRBV27; j_gene: TRBJ1-5
CDR3aa: CASSWTSRADTQYF; CDR3nt: TGTGCCAGCAGCTGGACTAGCAGGGCAGATACGCAGTATTTT; abundance: .; d_gene: TRBD2; v_gene: TRBV7-2; j_gene: TRBJ2-3
CDR3aa: CTSSQVLASGNTRGEQFF; CDR3nt: TGCACCAGCAGCCAAGTATTGGCTAGCGGGAATACGCGCGGTGAGCAGTTCTTC; abundance: .; d_gene: .; v_gene: TRBV1; j_gene: TRBJ2-1
CDR3aa: CASSLSVWQAQETQYF; CDR3nt: TGTGCCAGCAGCTTATCGGTGTGGCAGGCCCAAGAGACCCAGTACTTC; abundance: .; d_gene: .; v_gene: TRBV7-9; j_gene: TRBJ2-5
CDR3aa: CASSKPGQGRGDEQYF; CDR3nt: TGTGCCAGCAGTAAACCGGGACAGGGGCGTGGGGACGAGCAGTACTTC; abundance: .; d_gene: TRBD1; v_gene: TRBV2; j_gene: TRBJ2-7
CDR3aa: CASSQRQSSPLHF; CDR3nt: TGTGCCAGCAGCCAAAGACAGTCCTCACCCCTCCACTTT; abundance: .; d_gene: .; v_gene: TRBV7-3; j_gene: TRBJ1-6
CDR3aa: CASRAGLAAGEQYF; CDR3nt: TGTGCCAGCAGAGCTGGACTAGCGGCGGGCGAGCAGTACTTC; abundance: once; d_gene: TRBD2; v_gene: TRBV6-1; j_gene: TRBJ2-7
CDR3aa: CASSLAGQYQETQYF; CDR3nt: TGTGCCAGCAGCTTAGCGGGGCAGTACCAAGAGACCCAGTACTTC; abundance: .; d_gene: .; v_gene: TRBV11-1; j_gene: TRBJ2-5
CDR3aa: CASSPEPGLNTEAFF; CDR3nt: TGTGCCAGCTCACCGGAGCCAGGGTTGAACACTGAAGCTTTCTTT; abundance: .; d_gene: .; v_gene: TRBV18; j_gene: TRBJ1-1
CDR3aa: CATHSSVRAYEQYF; CDR3nt: TGTGCCACCCACTCTAGCGTCAGAGCCTACGAGCAGTACTTC; abundance: .; d_gene: .; v_gene: TRBV10-3; j_gene: TRBJ2-7
CDR3aa: CASSLWGLVYNEQFF; CDR3nt: TGTGCCAGCAGCTTGTGGGGGCTTGTTTACAATGAGCAGTTCTTC; abundance: .; d_gene: .; v_gene: TRBV5-5; j_gene: TRBJ2-1
CDR3aa: CASSLWRGPPYNEQFF; CDR3nt: TGCGCCAGCAGCTTGTGGCGGGGGCCCCCCTACAATGAGCAGTTCTTC; abundance: once; d_gene: .; v_gene: TRBV5-1; j_gene: TRBJ2-1
CDR3aa: CASSSGLENTGELFF; CDR3nt: TGTGCCAGCAGCTCGGGACTGGAGAACACCGGGGAGCTGTTTTTT; abundance: .; d_gene: .; v_gene: TRBV7-9; j_gene: TRBJ2-2
CDR3aa: CASSVGTGGPYEQYF; CDR3nt: TGTGCCAGCAGCGTAGGGACAGGGGGACCCTACGAGCAGTACTTC; abundance: few; d_gene: TRBD1; v_gene: TRBV2; j_gene: TRBJ2-7
CDR3aa: CASSLVWEAGYEQYF; CDR3nt: TGTGCCAGCAGCTTGGTATGGGAGGCGGGGTACGAGCAGTACTTC; abundance: once; d_gene: .; v_gene: TRBV5-5; j_gene: TRBJ2-7